The rows below give T cell receptor beta chains drawn from one sample of a study of early T cells in non-severe SARS-CoV-2 infection. From the 5' RACE reads, TCRdb called clonotypes with MiXCR, one entry per CDR3 protein. The sample lists 43,000 or so distinct CDR3 sequences, 4% occurring once. Specimen: whole blood. The origin of the receptors is an adult who was a healthcare worker with PCR-confirmed SARS-CoV-2 infection or an uninfected control (not recorded which). Both conserved end residues are part of each CDR3. A D gene is named only where the DNA matches it firmly. Clone size is not always given. Where it is, it says once, few, many or a class for expanded clones.

D: TRBD2
size: many
V: TRBV2
J: TRBJ2-7
DNA: TGTGCCAGCAGGCCCACTAGCGGGACAACCTACGAGCAGTACTTC
CDR3: CASRPTSGTTYEQYF

D: NA
size: many
V: TRBV7-9
J: TRBJ2-5
DNA: TGTGCCAGCAGGGACCCCTTATGGGAGACCCAGTACTTC
CDR3: CASRDPLWETQYF

D: NA
size: few
V: TRBV10-1
J: TRBJ2-7
DNA: TGCGCCAGCGGGAGACCCGCTCTAGACGAGCAGTACTTC
CDR3: CASGRPALDEQYF

D: TRBD2
size: NA
V: TRBV24-1
J: TRBJ2-1
DNA: TGTGCCACCAGTGAGACGGGACTAGCCGTCAATGAGCAGTTCTTC
CDR3: CATSETGLAVNEQFF

D: NA
size: many
V: TRBV6-1
J: TRBJ1-5
DNA: TGTGCCAGCAGGGGGGCTGCGGGGCAATCGAGCAATCAGCCCCAGCATTTT
CDR3: CASRGAAGQSSNQPQHF

D: NA
size: NA
V: TRBV12-3/TRBV12-4
J: TRBJ2-3
DNA: TGTGCCAGCACCCTTGACAGAAGCACAGATACGCAGTATTTT
CDR3: CASTLDRSTDTQYF

D: TRBD2
size: NA
V: TRBV15
J: TRBJ2-1
DNA: TGTGCCACCTCACTTACGGGGGGTGAGCAGTTCTTC
CDR3: CATSLTGGEQFF

D: NA
size: many
V: TRBV29-1
J: TRBJ2-7
DNA: TGCAGCGTTGAAGACAGAGATTACGAGCAGTACTTC
CDR3: CSVEDRDYEQYF

D: TRBD1
size: many
V: TRBV7-2
J: TRBJ1-1
DNA: TGTGCCAGCAGCACACAGGGGGGAAACACTGAAGCTTTCTTT
CDR3: CASSTQGGNTEAFF

D: NA
size: many
V: TRBV28
J: TRBJ2-1
DNA: TGTGCCAGCAAAATGGGACCAGTCTACAATGAGCAGTTCTTC
CDR3: CASKMGPVYNEQFF

D: TRBD2
size: many
V: TRBV9
J: TRBJ2-1
DNA: TGTGCCAGCAGCCCTAGCGGACTTTCCTACAATGAGCAGTTCTTC
CDR3: CASSPSGLSYNEQFF

D: NA
size: medium-sized
V: TRBV7-2
J: TRBJ2-1
DNA: TGTGCCAGCAGCTCGGGACATCCCGGGACTGAGCAGTTCTTC
CDR3: CASSSGHPGTEQFF

D: TRBD2
size: many
V: TRBV20-1
J: TRBJ2-1
DNA: TGCAGTGCTCCGACTAGCGGAGGCTCCTACAATGAGCAGTTCTTC
CDR3: CSAPTSGGSYNEQFF

D: NA
size: many
V: TRBV12-3/TRBV12-4
J: TRBJ2-1
DNA: TGTGCCAGCAGCGGACTGGCCTACAATGAGCAGTTCTTC
CDR3: CASSGLAYNEQFF

D: NA
size: many
V: TRBV12-3/TRBV12-4
J: TRBJ2-7
DNA: TGTGCCAGCAGTGCGGGGCCCGGGACACCTACCTACGAGCAGTACTTC
CDR3: CASSAGPGTPTYEQYF

D: NA
size: NA
V: TRBV4-1
J: TRBJ2-7
DNA: TGCGCCAGCAGCCAACGGAGACAGGACGAGCAGTACTTC
CDR3: CASSQRRQDEQYF

D: NA
size: few
V: TRBV2
J: TRBJ1-1
DNA: TGTGCCAGCAGAGGGACCACATGGGCTGAAGCTTTCTTT
CDR3: CASRGTTWAEAFF

D: NA
size: NA
V: TRBV6-5
J: TRBJ2-7
DNA: TGTGCCAGCAAGCCGGGACAAGGGCGCCACTCCTACGAGCAGTACTTC
CDR3: CASKPGQGRHSYEQYF

D: NA
size: many
V: TRBV5-1
J: TRBJ1-5
DNA: TGCGCCAGCAGCTTGGAGGGTGTCAATCAGCCCCAGCATTTT
CDR3: CASSLEGVNQPQHF

D: NA
size: many
V: TRBV11-3
J: TRBJ1-2
DNA: TGTGCCAGCAGCTTAGAAGGCCGGGGCGGGAGCTATGGCTACACCTTC
CDR3: CASSLEGRGGSYGYTF

D: NA
size: NA
V: TRBV27
J: TRBJ2-3
DNA: TGTGCCAGCAGTTTGACAGGTGTCTCACACACGAATACGCAGTATTTT
CDR3: CASSLTGVSHTNTQYF

D: NA
size: NA
V: TRBV4-1
J: TRBJ2-3
DNA: TGCGCCAGCAGCCAAAGGAACACAGATACGCAGTATTTT
CDR3: CASSQRNTDTQYF

D: TRBD1
size: many
V: TRBV7-9
J: TRBJ1-3
DNA: TGTGCTTCGTACCGGGACAGGGGTTCTGGAAACACCATATATTTT
CDR3: CASYRDRGSGNTIYF

D: NA
size: many
V: TRBV30
J: TRBJ1-1
DNA: TGTGCCTGGAGTAATGTGGTTTTTGAAGCTTTCTTT
CDR3: CAWSNVVFEAFF

D: TRBD1
size: many
V: TRBV27
J: TRBJ1-6
DNA: TGTGCCAGCAGTTTCGGGACAGGGCTAAATTCACCCCTCCACTTT
CDR3: CASSFGTGLNSPLHF

D: NA
size: many
V: TRBV7-9
J: TRBJ2-1
DNA: TGTGCCAGCAGCCTAAGGACCGCCCTAGGGGGGAAGCAGTTCTTC
CDR3: CASSLRTALGGKQFF

D: NA
size: many
V: TRBV10-3
J: TRBJ2-3
DNA: TGTGCCATCAGTGAGTCCAGGGTGGAGGATACGCAGTATTTT
CDR3: CAISESRVEDTQYF

D: NA
size: NA
V: TRBV21-1
J: TRBJ2-7
DNA: TGTGCCAGCAGCAAAGATGACGACAGCTCCTACGAGCAGTACTTC
CDR3: CASSKDDDSSYEQYF

D: NA
size: many
V: TRBV20-1
J: TRBJ1-4
DNA: TGCAGTGCTAGAAGGGGGTCTACTAATGAAAAACTGTTTTTT
CDR3: CSARRGSTNEKLFF

D: NA
size: many
V: TRBV12-3/TRBV12-4
J: TRBJ2-1
DNA: TGTGCCAGCAGTCTCCTGCATGCCAACAATGAGCAGTTCTTC
CDR3: CASSLLHANNEQFF

D: NA
size: many
V: TRBV19
J: TRBJ2-6
DNA: TGTGCCAGTAGTATAAAGACGGGGTTTTCTGGGGCCAACGTCCTGACTTTC
CDR3: CASSIKTGFSGANVLTF

D: NA
size: many
V: TRBV7-2
J: TRBJ2-7
DNA: TGTGCCAGCAGCTTAGACATGCGGGTCGGGCAGTACTTC
CDR3: CASSLDMRVGQYF

D: TRBD1
size: many
V: TRBV28
J: TRBJ2-7
DNA: TGTGCCAGCAGTTTAACGGGACAGGCCGTAGGGCAGTACTTC
CDR3: CASSLTGQAVGQYF

D: NA
size: many
V: TRBV12-3/TRBV12-4
J: TRBJ2-3
DNA: TGTGCCAGCAGCCCCGGGACGTGGTTTACTAGCACAGATACGCAGTATTTT
CDR3: CASSPGTWFTSTDTQYF

D: NA
size: many
V: TRBV2
J: TRBJ1-2
DNA: TGTGCCAGCACCAGAGGTTCAGGGAGGAACTATGGCTACACCTTC
CDR3: CASTRGSGRNYGYTF

D: TRBD1
size: many
V: TRBV5-1
J: TRBJ2-2
DNA: TGCGCCAGCAGCTCCGGGACAGCGGCCGGGGAGCTTTTTTTT
CDR3: CASSSGTAAGELFF